There are a few counts of the clone carrying this T cell receptor (beta chain). Genomic DNA served as template for TCR beta VDJ and CDR3 profiling. TCRdb reprocessed the reads with MiXCR, giving one entry per CDR3 protein. The sample holds some 47,000 distinct CDR3 sequences; approximately 72% are singletons and the top ten take around a third. These data belong to a study of CD8+CD57+ T cells in acquired aplastic anemia. V lost 8 bases to trimming and J lost 0 bases, with 4 bases between them. Germline-derived CDR1 and CDR2 are SNHLY and FYNNEI. This CDR3 has 11 amino acids. Source material: sorted CD4+, CD8+, or CD8+CD57+ T cells (not recorded which) from PBMCs. The sequence came from a human donor in good health, serving as a control. The chain employs TRBV2 and TRBJ1-1; no definite D call. CDR3 sequence (DNA): TGTGCCAGCTCGTTGAACACTGAAGCTTTCTTT. This sequence encodes CASSLNTEAFF.